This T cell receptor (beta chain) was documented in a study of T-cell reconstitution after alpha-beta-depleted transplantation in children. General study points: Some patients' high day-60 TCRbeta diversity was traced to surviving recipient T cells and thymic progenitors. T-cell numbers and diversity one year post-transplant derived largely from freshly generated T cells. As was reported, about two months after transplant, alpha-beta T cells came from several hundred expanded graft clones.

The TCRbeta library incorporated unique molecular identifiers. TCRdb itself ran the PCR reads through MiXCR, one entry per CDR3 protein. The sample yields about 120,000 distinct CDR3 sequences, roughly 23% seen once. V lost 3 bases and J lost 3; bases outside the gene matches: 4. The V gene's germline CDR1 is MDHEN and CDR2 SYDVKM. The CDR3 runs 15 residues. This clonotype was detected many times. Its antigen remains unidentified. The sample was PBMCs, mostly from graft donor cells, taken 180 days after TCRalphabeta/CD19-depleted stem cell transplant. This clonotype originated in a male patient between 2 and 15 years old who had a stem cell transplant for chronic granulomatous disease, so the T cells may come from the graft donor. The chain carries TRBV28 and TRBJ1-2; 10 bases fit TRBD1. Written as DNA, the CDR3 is TGTGCCAGCAGTTTCGCCGGGACAGGGGACTATGGCTACACCTTC. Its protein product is CASSFAGTGDYGYTF.